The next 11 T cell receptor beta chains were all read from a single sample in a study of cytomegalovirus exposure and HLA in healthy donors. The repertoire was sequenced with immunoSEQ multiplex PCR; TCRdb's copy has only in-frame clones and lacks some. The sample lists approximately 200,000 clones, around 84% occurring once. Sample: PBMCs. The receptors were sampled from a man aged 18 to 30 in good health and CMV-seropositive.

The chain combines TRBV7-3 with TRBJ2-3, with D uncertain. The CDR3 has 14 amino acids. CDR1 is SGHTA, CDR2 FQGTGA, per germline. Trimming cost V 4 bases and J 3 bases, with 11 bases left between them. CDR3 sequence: CASSSLGTTDTQYF. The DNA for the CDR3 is TGTGCCAGCAGCTCTCTAGGTACAACAGATACGCAGTATTTT.

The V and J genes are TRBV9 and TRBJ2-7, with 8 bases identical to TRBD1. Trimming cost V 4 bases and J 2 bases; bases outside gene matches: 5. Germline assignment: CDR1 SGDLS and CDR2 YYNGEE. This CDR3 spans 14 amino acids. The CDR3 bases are TGTGCCAGCAGCCCGGGGACAGGAACCTACGAGCAGTACTTC. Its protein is CASSPGTGTYEQYF.

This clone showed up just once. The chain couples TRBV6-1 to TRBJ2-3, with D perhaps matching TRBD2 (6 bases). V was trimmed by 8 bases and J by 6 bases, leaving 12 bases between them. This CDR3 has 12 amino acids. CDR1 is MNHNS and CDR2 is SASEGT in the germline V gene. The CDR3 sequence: CASGSGSDTQYF. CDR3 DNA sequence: TGTGCCAGCGGTTCCGGGAGCGATACGCAGTATTTT.

CDR3 amino acids: CASSLMGSEHYNEQFF. Written as DNA, the CDR3 is TGTGCCAGCAGCTTAATGGGTAGCGAACACTACAATGAGCAGTTCTTC. This rearrangement joins TRBV7-4 to TRBJ2-1; perhaps TRBD2 as D (5 bases). Germline values: CDR1 SGHVT, CDR2 SQSDAQ. V was shortened by 2 bases and J by 3 bases, with 14 bases between the two germline ends. The CDR3 length is 16 residues.

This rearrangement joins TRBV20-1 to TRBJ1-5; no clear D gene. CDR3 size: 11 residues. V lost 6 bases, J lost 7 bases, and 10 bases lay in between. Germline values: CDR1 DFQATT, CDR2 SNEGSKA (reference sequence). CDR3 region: CSALGVQPQHF. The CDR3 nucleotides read TGCAGTGCCCTCGGGGTACAGCCCCAGCATTTT.

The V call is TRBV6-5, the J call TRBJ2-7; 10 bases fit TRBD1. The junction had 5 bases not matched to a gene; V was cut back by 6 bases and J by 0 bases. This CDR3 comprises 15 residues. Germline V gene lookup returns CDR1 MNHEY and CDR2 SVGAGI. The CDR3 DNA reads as TGTGCCAGCAGGCCGGGACAGGGGATCTCCTACGAGCAGTACTTC. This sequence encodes CASRPGQGISYEQYF.

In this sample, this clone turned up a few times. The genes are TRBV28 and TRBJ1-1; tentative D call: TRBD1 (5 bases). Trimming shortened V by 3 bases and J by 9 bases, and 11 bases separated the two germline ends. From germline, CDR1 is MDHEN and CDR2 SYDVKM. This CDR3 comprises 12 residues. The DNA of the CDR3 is TGTGCCAGCAGTTTTGGAGACAGTAAAGCTTTCTTT. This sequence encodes CASSFGDSKAFF.

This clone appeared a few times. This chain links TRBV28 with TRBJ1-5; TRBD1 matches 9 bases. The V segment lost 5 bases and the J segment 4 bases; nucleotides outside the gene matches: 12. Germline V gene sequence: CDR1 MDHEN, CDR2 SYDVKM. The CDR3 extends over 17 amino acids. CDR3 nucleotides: TGTGCCAGCAGTACCCCGGACAGGGGTTTTCGTAATCAGCCCCAGCATTTT. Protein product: CASSTPDRGFRNQPQHF.

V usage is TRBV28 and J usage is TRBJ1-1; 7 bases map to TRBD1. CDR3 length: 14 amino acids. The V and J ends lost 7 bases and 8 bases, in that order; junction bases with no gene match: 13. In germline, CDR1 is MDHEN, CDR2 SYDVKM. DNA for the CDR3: TGTGCCAGCACCCCATTAGAGGAGGGGGCGGAAGCTTTCTTT. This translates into CASTPLEEGAEAFF.

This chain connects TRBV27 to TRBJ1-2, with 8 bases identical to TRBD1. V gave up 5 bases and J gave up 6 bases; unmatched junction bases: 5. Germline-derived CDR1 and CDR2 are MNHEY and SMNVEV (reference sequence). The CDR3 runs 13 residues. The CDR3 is CASSQTGENGYTF. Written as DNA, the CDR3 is TGTGCCAGCAGTCAGACAGGGGAGAATGGCTACACCTTC.

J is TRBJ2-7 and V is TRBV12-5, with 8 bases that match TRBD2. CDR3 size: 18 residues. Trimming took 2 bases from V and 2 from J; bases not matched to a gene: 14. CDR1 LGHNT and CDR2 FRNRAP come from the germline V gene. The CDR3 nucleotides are TGTGCTAGTGGTTTGCAAATGTCCCGAGAAGCGGGAGCCTACGAGCAGTACTTC. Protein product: CASGLQMSREAGAYEQYF.